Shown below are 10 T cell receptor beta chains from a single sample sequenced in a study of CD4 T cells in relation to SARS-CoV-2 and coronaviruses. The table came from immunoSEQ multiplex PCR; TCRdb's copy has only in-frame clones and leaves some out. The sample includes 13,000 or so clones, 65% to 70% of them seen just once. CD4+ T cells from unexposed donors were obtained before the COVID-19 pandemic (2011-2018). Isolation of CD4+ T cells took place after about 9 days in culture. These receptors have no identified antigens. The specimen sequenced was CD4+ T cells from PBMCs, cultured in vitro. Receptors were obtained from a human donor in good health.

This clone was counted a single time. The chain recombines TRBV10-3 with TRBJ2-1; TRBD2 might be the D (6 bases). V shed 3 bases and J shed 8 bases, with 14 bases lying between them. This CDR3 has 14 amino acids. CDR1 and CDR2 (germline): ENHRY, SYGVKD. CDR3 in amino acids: CAISERGIRHEQFF. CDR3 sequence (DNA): TGTGCCATCAGTGAACGCGGGATAAGGCATGAGCAGTTCTTC.

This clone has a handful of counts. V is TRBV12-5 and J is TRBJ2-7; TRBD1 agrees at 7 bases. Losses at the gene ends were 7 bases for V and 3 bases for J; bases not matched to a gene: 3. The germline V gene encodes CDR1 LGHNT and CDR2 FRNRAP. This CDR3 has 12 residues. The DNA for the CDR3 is TGTGCTAGTGCAAACAGGGGCTACGAGCAGTACTTC. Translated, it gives CASANRGYEQYF.

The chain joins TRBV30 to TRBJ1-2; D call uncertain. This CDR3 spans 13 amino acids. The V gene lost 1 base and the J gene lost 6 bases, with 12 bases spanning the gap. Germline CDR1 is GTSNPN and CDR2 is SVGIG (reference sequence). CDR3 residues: CAWSGYHMDGYTF. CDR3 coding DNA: TGTGCCTGGAGTGGGTACCACATGGATGGCTACACCTTC. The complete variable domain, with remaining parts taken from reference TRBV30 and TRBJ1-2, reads SQTIHQWPATLVQPVGSPLSLECTVEGTSNPNLYWYRQAAGRGLQLLFYSVGIGQISSEVPQNLSASRPQDRQFILSSKKLLLSDSGFYLCAWSGYHMDGYTFGSGTRLTVV.

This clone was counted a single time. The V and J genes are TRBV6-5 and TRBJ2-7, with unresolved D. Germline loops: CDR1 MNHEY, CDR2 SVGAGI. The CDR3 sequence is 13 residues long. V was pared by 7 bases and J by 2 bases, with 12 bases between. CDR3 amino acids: CASTRSETYEQYF. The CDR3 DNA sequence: TGTGCCAGCACTAGATCAGAAACCTACGAGCAGTACTTC.

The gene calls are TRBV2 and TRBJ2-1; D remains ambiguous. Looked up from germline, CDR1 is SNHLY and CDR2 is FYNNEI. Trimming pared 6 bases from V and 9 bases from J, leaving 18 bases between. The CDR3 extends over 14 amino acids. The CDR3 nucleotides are TGTGCCAGCAGACCCGGCCCGACGTATGGTGAGCAGTTCTTC. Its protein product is CASRPGPTYGEQFF.

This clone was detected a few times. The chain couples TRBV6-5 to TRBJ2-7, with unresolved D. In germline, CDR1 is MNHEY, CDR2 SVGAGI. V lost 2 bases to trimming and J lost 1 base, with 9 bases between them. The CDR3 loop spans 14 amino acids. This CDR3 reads CASSYRSESYEQYF. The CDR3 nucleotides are TGTGCCAGCAGTTACAGGTCCGAATCCTACGAGCAGTACTTC.

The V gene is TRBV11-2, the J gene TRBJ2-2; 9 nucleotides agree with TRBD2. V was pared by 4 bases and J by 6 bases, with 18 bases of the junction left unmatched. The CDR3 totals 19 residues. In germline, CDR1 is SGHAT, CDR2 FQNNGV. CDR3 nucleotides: TGTGCCAGCAGCTATAGACCGGGCACTAGCGGGTCGGGGTCCGGGGAGCTGTTTTTT. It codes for CASSYRPGTSGSGSGELFF.

The CDR3 DNA follows: TGTGCCAGCAGCCAAGATTATGGGGAACCCACAGATACGCAGTATTTT. It yields the protein CASSQDYGEPTDTQYF. The chain employs TRBV4-2 and TRBJ2-3; D not certain. The CDR3 extends over 16 amino acids. From germline, CDR1 is LGHNA and CDR2 YNFKEQ. V gave up 0 bases and J gave up 2 bases, with 12 bases separating them.

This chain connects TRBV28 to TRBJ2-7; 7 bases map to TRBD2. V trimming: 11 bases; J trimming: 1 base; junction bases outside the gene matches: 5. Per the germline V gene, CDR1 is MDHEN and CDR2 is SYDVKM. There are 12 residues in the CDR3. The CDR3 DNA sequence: TGTGCCGTTGGGGGGGATTCCTACGAGCAGTACTTC. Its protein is CAVGGDSYEQYF.

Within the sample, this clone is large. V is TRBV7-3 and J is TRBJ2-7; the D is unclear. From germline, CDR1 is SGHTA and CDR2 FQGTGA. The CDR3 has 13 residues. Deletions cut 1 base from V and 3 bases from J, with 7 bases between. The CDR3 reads CASSLIGNYEQYF. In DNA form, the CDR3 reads TGTGCCAGCAGCTTAATTGGGAACTACGAGCAGTACTTC.